The 29 T cell receptor beta chains presented below share a single source sample, sequenced in a study of T cell repertoires in cytomegalovirus infection. TCRdb analysed the reads with MiXCR anew, one entry per CDR3 protein. The sample records 100,000 to 120,000 distinct CDR3 sequences, over 30% being singletons. For these receptors, no antigen is known. Source: CD8+ T cells from cultured PBMCs, taken from culture after CMV antigen stimulation. These receptor sequences come from a human donor in good health (CMV status not recorded). Some clones in this sample may be carry-over from other donors' samples.

This clonotype was seen just once. The V and J genes are TRBV11-1 and TRBJ1-1, with D tentatively TRBD1 (5 bases). CDR1 SGHAT and CDR2 FQDESV come from the germline V gene (reference sequence). This CDR3 is built from 16 residues. V shed 6 bases and J shed 5 bases, with 22 bases lying between them. CDR3 sequence (DNA): TGTGCCAGCAGGTTACGGGCAGGGCGTTTATTTACTGAAGCTTTCTTT. Translating gives CASRLRAGRLFTEAFF. Full variable domain (remainder filled in from reference TRBV11-1 and TRBJ1-1): EAEVAQSPRYKITEKSQAVAFWCDPISGHATLYWYRQILGQGPELLVQFQDESVVDDSQLPKDRFSAERLKGVDSTLKIQPAELGDSAMYLCASRLRAGRLFTEAFFGQGTRLTVV.

This clonotype was seen only a few times. The rearrangement joins TRBV6-1 to TRBJ2-1; TRBD2 agrees at 10 bases. The J segment lost 4 bases and the V segment lost 10 bases, leaving 4 bases of the junction unmatched. CDR3 length equals 13 residues. Germline V gene lookup returns CDR1 MNHNS and CDR2 SASEGT. CDR3 DNA sequence: TGTGCCACCGGACTAGCGGTGTACAATGAGCAGTTCTTC. Amino acid sequence: CATGLAVYNEQFF.

The V and J genes are TRBV7-1 and TRBJ2-5; 9 positions agree with TRBD1. TRBV7-1 is marked as an open reading frame, function uncertain. CDR3 size: 15 residues. Trimming cost V 5 bases and J 2 bases; bases outside gene matches: 6. The CDR3, as DNA: TGTGCCAGCAGCCGCCGGGGGACAGGGCAAGAGACCCAGTACTTC. Translation gives CASSRRGTGQETQYF.

This sequence joins TRBV2 and TRBJ2-2; TRBD1 aligns across 10 bases. CDR3 length: 16 amino acids. The V segment lost 7 bases and the J segment 6 bases; nucleotides outside the gene matches: 11. Germline V gene data show CDR1 as SNHLY and CDR2 as FYNNEI. CDR3 sequence (DNA): TGTGCCAGCACCCCCAGGGGACAGGGGTTGGCCGGGGAGCTGTTTTTT. It translates to CASTPRGQGLAGELFF.

This chain links TRBV6-8 with TRBJ2-7; possible D gene TRBD2, 5 bases. Germline values: CDR1 MNHGY, CDR2 SAAAGT. This CDR3 has 12 amino acids. The V gene lost 8 bases and the J gene lost 7 bases, with 15 bases spanning the gap. CDR3 in amino acids: CASGLGAWEQYF. For the CDR3, the DNA is TGTGCCAGCGGGCTGGGAGCGTGGGAGCAGTACTTC.

For the CDR3, the DNA is TGTGCCAGTAGTATAGTACAGAGGAGAGTAGGTTCTGAGGAGCTGTTTTTT. Translated: CASSIVQRRVGSEELFF. The chain joins TRBV19 to TRBJ2-2; D gene uncertain. Germline V gene lookup returns CDR1 LNHDA and CDR2 SQIVND (reference sequence). CDR3 length equals 17 residues. V lost 1 base and J lost 10, with 22 bases in between.

This clonotype appeared a few times. The chain carries TRBV6-5 and TRBJ2-1; perhaps TRBD1 as D (6 bases). V lost 6 bases and J lost 0, with 15 bases in between. Germline V CDR1 and CDR2: MNHEY, SVGAGI. This CDR3 is 16 amino acids long. The CDR3 DNA reads as TGTGCCAGCAGCTATCGAGGGGGTAGCTCCTACAATGAGCAGTTCTTC. Protein product: CASSYRGGSSYNEQFF.

The chain carries TRBV7-2 and TRBJ2-3; D unclear. Looked up from germline, CDR1 is SGHTA and CDR2 is FQGNSA. The CDR3 length is 14 residues. V was shortened by 6 bases and J by 0 bases, with 10 bases between the two germline ends. CDR3 DNA: TGTGCCAGCAGGGATACAAGAAGCACAGATACGCAGTATTTT. As protein: CASRDTRSTDTQYF.

J is TRBJ2-7 and V is TRBV20-1, with D maybe TRBD2 (5 bases). This CDR3 contains 13 residues. Germline lookup yields CDR1 DFQATT and CDR2 SNEGSKA (reference sequence). Deletions cut 6 bases from V and 2 bases from J, with 14 bases between. The CDR3 DNA reads as TGCAGTGCGAGAACCGTGGAGGCCTACGAGCAGTACTTC. This codes for CSARTVEAYEQYF.

The rearrangement uses TRBV29-1 and TRBJ2-7; 10 bases line up with TRBD1. Germline assignment: CDR1 SQVTM and CDR2 ANQGSEA. CDR3 length: 13 residues. Germline trimming cut 3 bases from V and 5 bases from J; bases unmatched to any gene: 4. The CDR3 region has the DNA TGCAGCGTTGAGGGACAGGGGAGAGACGAGCAGTACTTC. Protein sequence: CSVEGQGRDEQYF.

The chain joins TRBV9 to TRBJ1-1; no clear D. Trimming removed 3 bases at V and 3 bases at J, with 9 bases between. The CDR3 consists of 13 residues. From germline, CDR1 is SGDLS and CDR2 YYNGEE. CDR3 protein: CASSEDPDTEAFF. CDR3 nucleotides: TGTGCCAGCAGCGAGGACCCCGACACTGAAGCTTTCTTT.

The V and J genes are TRBV7-9 and TRBJ2-1, with TRBD2 identical over 8 bases. V lost 1 base and J lost 4; bases outside the gene matches: 6. The CDR3 has 16 residues. Germline loops: CDR1 SEHNR, CDR2 FQNEAQ (reference sequence). The CDR3 nucleotides read TGTGCCAGCAGCTTAGAGCGGGGGAACCTATACAATGAGCAGTTCTTC. It encodes CASSLERGNLYNEQFF.

The genes are TRBV7-9 and TRBJ1-2; D unresolved. Germline V CDR1 and CDR2: SEHNR, FQNEAQ (reference sequence). V was trimmed by 1 base and J by 4 bases, leaving 13 bases between them. This CDR3 contains 15 residues. This CDR3 is CASSLDRGKSYGYTF. The CDR3, as DNA: TGTGCCAGCAGCTTAGACCGAGGGAAGAGCTATGGCTACACCTTC.

This clonotype was observed a handful of times. V usage is TRBV12-3 or TRBV12-4 and J usage is TRBJ2-2, with D uncertain. This CDR3 spans 12 amino acids. V lost 10 bases, J lost 1 base, and 7 bases lay in between. The CDR3 DNA sequence: TGTGCCAACCCGCAGAACACCGGGGAGCTGTTTTTT. The encoded protein is CANPQNTGELFF.

The chain joins TRBV20-1 to TRBJ2-2; D is unclear. Trimming left V 0 bases short and J 5 bases short, with 13 bases between. The CDR3 covers 15 residues. Germline V gene lookup returns CDR1 DFQATT and CDR2 SNEGSKA (reference sequence). CDR3 loop: CSARDLSGDTGELFF. The CDR3 DNA follows: TGCAGTGCTAGAGATCTTTCAGGAGATACCGGGGAGCTGTTTTTT.

The V call is TRBV27, the J call TRBJ1-1, with TRBD1 matching 7 bases. The V gene end was trimmed by 7 bases and the J gene end by 5 bases; junction bases not matched to a gene: 7. The CDR3 loop spans 13 amino acids. Germline V gene data show CDR1 as MNHEY and CDR2 as SMNVEV (reference sequence). This CDR3 reads CASKTQGYTEAFF. The CDR3 DNA reads as TGTGCCAGCAAAACACAGGGGTATACTGAAGCTTTCTTT.

This rearrangement joins TRBV18 to TRBJ1-4; D is perhaps TRBD1 (5 bases). Germline CDR1 and CDR2: KGHSH and LQKENI. This CDR3 spans 16 amino acids. Trimming stripped 0 bases from V and 4 bases from J, with 12 bases between. CDR3 in DNA: TGTGCCAGCTCACCACCGGAGACAGCCGGTAATGAAAAACTGTTTTTT. This gives the protein CASSPPETAGNEKLFF.

The chain carries TRBV11-2 and TRBJ2-5; D uncertain. Germline CDR1 and CDR2: SGHAT and FQNNGV. Trimming shortened V by 2 bases and J by 2 bases, and 21 bases separated the two germline ends. The length of the CDR3 is 18 residues. The CDR3 region is CASSLHIPPVGGQETQYF. CDR3 sequence (DNA): TGTGCCAGCAGCTTACATATCCCCCCGGTCGGTGGACAAGAGACCCAGTACTTC.

This sequence joins TRBV7-3 and TRBJ2-1; 9 bases agree with TRBD2. V was clipped by 5 bases and J by 4 bases; unmatched bases: 3. The CDR3 spans 14 residues. From germline, CDR1 is SGHTA and CDR2 FQGTGA. The CDR3: CASSRGGAYNEQFF. CDR3 in DNA: TGTGCCAGCAGCCGCGGGGGGGCATACAATGAGCAGTTCTTC.

This clonotype has just a few counts. The V call is TRBV5-6, the J call TRBJ1-6, with D possibly being TRBD1 (6 bases). This CDR3 is built from 14 residues. The germline CDR1 and CDR2 sequences are SGHDT and YYEEEE. V was clipped by 4 bases and J by 10 bases, with 15 bases between them. The CDR3 region is CASSDDRSYSPLHF. CDR3 nucleotide sequence: TGTGCCAGCAGCGACGACAGGTCCTACTCACCCCTCCACTTT. Based on the CDR3 plus reference TRBV5-6 and TRBJ1-6, the full variable domain is DAGVTQSPTHLIKTRGQQVTLRCSPKSGHDTVSWYQQALGQGPQFIFQYYEEEERQRGNFPDRFSGHQFPNYSSELNVNALLLGDSALYLCASSDDRSYSPLHFGNGTRLTVT.

The chain recombines TRBV4-1 with TRBJ1-5; D call uncertain. V lost 0 bases and J 2 bases, leaving 5 bases between the germline ends. The CDR3 runs to 14 residues. Germline CDR1 reads MGHRA; CDR2 reads YSYEKL. CDR3 in DNA: TGCGCCAGCAGCCAAGATCGAGGCAATCAGCCCCAGCATTTT. It encodes CASSQDRGNQPQHF.

The V call is TRBV28, the J call TRBJ1-1; D gene unclear. Per the germline V gene, CDR1 is MDHEN and CDR2 is SYDVKM. Trimming cost V 7 bases and J 1 base, with 10 bases left between them. The CDR3 extends over 13 amino acids. In DNA form, the CDR3 reads TGTGCCAGCACCCGGTTTGCGAACACTGAAGCTTTCTTT. This encodes CASTRFANTEAFF. Looking up the rest from reference TRBV28 and TRBJ1-1 gives the full variable domain: DVKVTQSSRYLVKRTGEKVFLECVQDMDHENMFWYRQDPGLGLRLIYFSYDVKMKEKGDIPEGYSVSREKKERFSLILESASTNQTSMYLCASTRFANTEAFFGQGTRLTVV.

This clonotype was recorded a few times. The chain links TRBV7-2 to TRBJ1-2; D might be TRBD1 (6 bases). The CDR3 spans 18 residues. Trimming left V 5 bases short and J 1 base short, with 23 bases between. Germline-derived CDR1 and CDR2 are SGHTA and FQGNSA. CDR3 nucleotide sequence: TGTGCCAGCAGCCCCCCAAGTCGGGTGGGGGCGCTTAACTATGGCTACACCTTC. Residues: CASSPPSRVGALNYGYTF. Supplemented by reference TRBV7-2 and TRBJ1-2, the full variable domain reads GAGVSQSPSNKVTEKGKDVELRCDPISGHTALYWYRQSLGQGLEFLIYFQGNSAPDKSGLPSDRFSAERTGGSVSTLTIQRTQQEDSAVYLCASSPPSRVGALNYGYTFGSGTRLTVV.

The chain joins TRBV6-8 to TRBJ2-1; a possible D gene is TRBD1 (6 bases). The CDR3 contains 13 residues. V dropped 0 bases and J dropped 8 bases, with 8 bases sitting between them. Germline V CDR1 and CDR2: MNHGY, SAAAGT. In DNA, the CDR3 is TGTGCCAGCAGTTACTCACAGGGTCATGAGCAGTTCTTC. It codes for CASSYSQGHEQFF.

This clonotype has a handful of counts. This rearrangement joins TRBV7-2 to TRBJ1-2; TRBD1 might be the D (5 bases). The CDR3 spans 11 residues. Trimming removed 6 bases from V and 8 bases from J, with 10 bases in between. The germline V gene has CDR1 SGHTA and CDR2 FQGNSA. For the CDR3, the DNA is TGTGCCAGCAGTTCAGGGCTGGGCTACACCTTC. Its protein is CASSSGLGYTF.

A few counts support this clonotype. The chain links TRBV7-8 to TRBJ2-4; 7 positions agree with TRBD1. The ends lost 5 bases at V and 3 bases at J; junction bases unmatched: 4. There are 14 residues in the CDR3. Per germline, CDR1 SGHVS and CDR2 FQNEAQ. CDR3 amino acids: CASSARQGKNIQYF. The CDR3 DNA follows: TGTGCCAGCAGCGCGCGACAGGGCAAAAACATTCAGTACTTC.

Many counts were recorded for this clonotype. The V gene is TRBV7-3, the J gene TRBJ2-1, with D unresolved. CDR1 and CDR2 (germline): SGHTA, FQGTGA. The CDR3 sequence is 16 residues long. With 5 bases removed from V and 4 bases from J, the gap between germline ends came to 18 bases. The CDR3: CASSTWANLAYNEQFF. CDR3 bases: TGTGCCAGCAGCACTTGGGCGAACCTGGCTTACAATGAGCAGTTCTTC. Full variable domain (missing parts from reference TRBV7-3 and TRBJ2-1): GAGVSQTPSNKVTEKGKYVELRCDPISGHTALYWYRQSLGQGPEFLIYFQGTGAADDSGLPNDRFFAVRPEGSVSTLKIQRTERGDSAVYLCASSTWANLAYNEQFFGPGTRLTVL.

The V call is TRBV5-1, the J call TRBJ2-1; 7 nucleotides line up with TRBD2. Trimming took 2 bases from V and 9 from J; bases not matched to a gene: 8. CDR1 and CDR2 (germline): SGHRS, YFSETQ. There are 14 residues in the CDR3. This chain's CDR3 is CASSFFSGEVEQFF. The CDR3 nucleotides read TGCGCCAGCAGCTTCTTCAGCGGGGAGGTTGAGCAGTTCTTC.

This clonotype was recorded once. CDR3 protein: CASDTPQASPYGYTF. CDR3 coding DNA: TGTGCCAGTGACACTCCTCAAGCTAGCCCATATGGCTACACCTTC. The chain combines TRBV6-4 with TRBJ1-2; D call uncertain. V dropped 9 bases and J dropped 5 bases, with 22 bases sitting between them. The CDR3 has 15 amino acids. Germline CDR1 MRHNA, CDR2 SNTAGT.